This entry lists 28 T cell receptor beta chains sequenced from one sample in a study of blood T cell repertoires in COVID-19. Assay: immunoSEQ multiplex PCR; the TCRdb copy retains only in-frame clones and omits some. The table has fewer than 200,000 clones, around 83% seen once. The specimen was peripheral blood. The receptors shown here come from a woman in her 70s with COVID-19, enrolled during active disease.

V gene TRBV28 combines with J gene TRBJ1-5; no clear D gene. V dropped 6 bases and J dropped 5 bases, with 8 bases sitting between them. The CDR3 has 12 residues. Germline CDR1 is MDHEN and CDR2 is SYDVKM. CDR3 DNA: TGTGCCAGCAGCCCGGTCTATCAGCCCCAGCATTTT. Amino acid sequence: CASSPVYQPQHF.

The chain recombines TRBV27 with TRBJ1-2, with D perhaps TRBD1 (6 bases). Trimming pared 5 bases from V and 3 bases from J, leaving 16 bases between. Per the germline V gene, CDR1 is MNHEY and CDR2 is SMNVEV (reference sequence). This CDR3 has 15 amino acids. The CDR3 bases are TGTGCCAGCAGTCCACAGGGCCGGGTGGACTATGGCTACACCTTC. It yields the protein CASSPQGRVDYGYTF.

V and J are TRBV29-1 and TRBJ2-5; 7 bases align to TRBD1. Per germline, CDR1 SQVTM and CDR2 ANQGSEA. Trimming cost V 7 bases and J 0 bases; bases outside gene matches: 5. The CDR3 is 13 amino acids. The CDR3 is CSAMGQYQETQYF. Here the CDR3 DNA reads TGCAGCGCTATGGGACAGTACCAAGAGACCCAGTACTTC.

V is TRBV27 and J is TRBJ1-2; 9 bases are shared with TRBD1. Trimming cost V 0 bases and J 4 bases; bases outside gene matches: 6. Germline values: CDR1 MNHEY, CDR2 SMNVEV (reference sequence). The CDR3 totals 16 residues. CDR3 in DNA: TGTGCCAGCAGTTTATCAGGGACAGGGCTTTCCTATGGCTACACCTTC. The encoded protein is CASSLSGTGLSYGYTF.

This chain links TRBV6-5 with TRBJ2-7, with D possibly being TRBD1 (5 bases). Between the trimmed V and J ends, which lost 6 bases and 2 bases, there was a span of 14 bases. The CDR3 is 14 residues long. CDR1 MNHEY and CDR2 SVGAGI come from the germline V gene. The CDR3 bases are TGTGCCAGCAGAGGGGATTTACCCCCCTACGAGCAGTACTTC. Residues: CASRGDLPPYEQYF.

This clone was recorded at least ten times. V and J are TRBV5-5 and TRBJ1-2; D remains unclear. Looked up from germline, CDR1 is SGHKS and CDR2 is YYEKEE (reference sequence). CDR3 length: 16 amino acids. Trimming pared 2 bases from V and 7 bases from J, leaving 21 bases between. The chain's CDR3 is CASSFAGLQSYFGYTF. CDR3 sequence (DNA): TGTGCCAGCAGCTTTGCAGGACTACAATCGTATTTTGGCTACACCTTC.

This clone appeared once. Here the CDR3 reads CSVEVGGGVDGYTF. In nucleotides, the CDR3 is TGCAGCGTTGAAGTCGGGGGGGGAGTCGATGGCTACACCTTC. This chain uses TRBV29-1 with TRBJ1-2; maybe TRBD1 (5 bases). The CDR3 runs 14 residues. Germline-derived CDR1 and CDR2 are SQVTM and ANQGSEA. Trimming pared 1 base from V and 6 bases from J, leaving 15 bases between.

The J gene is TRBJ1-1, the V gene TRBV4-3; 9 bases are shared with TRBD1. This CDR3 region has 16 residues. The J segment lost 8 bases and the V segment lost 2 bases, leaving 12 bases of the junction unmatched. Germline-derived CDR1 and CDR2 are LGHNA and YSLEER. CDR3: CASSQFRTGGAEEAFF. In DNA, the CDR3 is TGCGCCAGCAGCCAATTCCGAACAGGGGGCGCAGAGGAAGCTTTCTTT.

The CDR3 DNA reads as TGTGCCAGCCTATTTGGGGGGGGCCGCACCGGGGAGCTGTTTTTT. Translating it yields CASLFGGGRTGELFF. V is TRBV19 and J is TRBJ2-2; weak D call: TRBD2 (7 bases). Germline V lookup: CDR1 LNHDA, CDR2 SQIVND (reference sequence). V was trimmed by 9 bases and J by 4 bases, leaving 18 bases between them. The CDR3 runs to 15 residues.

This clone was observed a few times. The chain links TRBV10-1 to TRBJ1-2; 8 nucleotides line up with TRBD1. The germline V gene has CDR1 WNHNN and CDR2 SYGVQD (reference sequence). The ends lost 7 bases at V and 0 bases at J; junction bases unmatched: 10. This CDR3 spans 16 amino acids. The DNA of the CDR3 is TGCGCCAGCATCCTGGACAGGGCCCCAACTAACTATGGCTACACCTTC. Its translation is CASILDRAPTNYGYTF.

V usage is TRBV7-9 and J usage is TRBJ1-2; no clear D. The CDR3 consists of 15 residues. CDR1 and CDR2 from the germline V gene are SEHNR and FQNEAQ (reference sequence). The germline V and J ends were trimmed by 4 bases and 3 bases, with 15 bases remaining between them. CDR3 DNA sequence: TGTGCCAGCAGCTCCCACTCCGGGTCAGACTATGGCTACACCTTC. It encodes CASSSHSGSDYGYTF. Combining the CDR3 with reference TRBV7-9 and TRBJ1-2 gives the whole variable domain DTGVSQNPRHKITKRGQNVTFRCDPISEHNRLYWYRQTLGQGPEFLTYFQNEAQLEKSRLLSDRFSAERPKGSFSTLEIQRTEQGDSAMYLCASSSHSGSDYGYTFGSGTRLTVV.

The chain joins TRBV11-2 to TRBJ2-1; D is possibly TRBD1 (5 bases). V lost 6 bases, J lost 9 bases, and 18 bases lay in between. The CDR3 has 14 amino acids. Germline-derived CDR1 and CDR2 are SGHAT and FQNNGV. CDR3 sequence (DNA): TGTGCCAGCAGGCCCGGTCTAATTAGGGGTGAGCAGTTCTTC. Encoded protein: CASRPGLIRGEQFF.

This clone showed up just once. Other DNA sequences in this sample translate to the same CDR3. This chain joins TRBV6-5 and TRBJ1-3, with unresolved D. CDR1 is MNHEY and CDR2 is SVGAGI in the germline V gene. The length of the CDR3 is 14 residues. Deletions cut 3 bases from V and 2 bases from J, with 8 bases between. The CDR3 DNA reads TGTGCCAGCAGTTATAGAGGGACTGGAAACACCATATATTTT. It encodes CASSYRGTGNTIYF.

J is TRBJ1-5 and V is TRBV7-2, with D unclear. CDR1 and CDR2 (germline): SGHTA, FQGNSA. CDR3 length equals 16 residues. V lost 2 bases and J 2 bases, leaving 13 bases between the germline ends. CDR3 amino acids: CASSLFGVGGNQPQHF. The CDR3 DNA follows: TGTGCCAGCAGCTTATTCGGGGTAGGAGGCAATCAGCCCCAGCATTTT.

This clone showed up just a few times. The chain employs TRBV11-2 and TRBJ2-7, with a tentative D call TRBD1 (5 bases). V was pared by 1 base and J by 5 bases, with 12 bases between. The CDR3 runs to 14 residues. The germline gives CDR1 SGHAT, CDR2 FQNNGV. CDR3 loop: CASSLVQGPDEQYF. CDR3 coding DNA: TGTGCCAGCAGCTTAGTGCAGGGTCCTGACGAGCAGTACTTC.

The genes are TRBV7-2 and TRBJ2-2; 9 bases align to TRBD1. CDR1 SGHTA and CDR2 FQGNSA come from the germline V gene. Germline trimming cut 5 bases from V and 6 bases from J; bases unmatched to any gene: 4. This CDR3 comprises 14 residues. The CDR3 bases are TGTGCCAGCAGCCCGGGACAGGGCCCCGGGGAGCTGTTTTTT. Protein sequence: CASSPGQGPGELFF.

V usage is TRBV9 and J usage is TRBJ2-2; no firm D call. The V gene lost 1 base and the J gene lost 4 bases, with 5 bases spanning the gap. This CDR3 comprises 13 residues. Germline V gives CDR1 SGDLS, CDR2 YYNGEE. CDR3 protein: CASSVIGTGELFF. Written as DNA, the CDR3 is TGTGCCAGCAGCGTAATCGGCACCGGGGAGCTGTTTTTT.

In this sample, this clone turned up once. CDR3 sequence: CASSPGTLSADTQYF. DNA for the CDR3: TGTGCCAGCAGTCCCGGGACTCTCTCGGCAGATACGCAGTATTTT. The rearrangement uses TRBV6-2 or TRBV6-3 and TRBJ2-3; weak D call: TRBD2 (6 bases). This CDR3 is built from 15 residues. The germline gives CDR1 MNHEY, CDR2 SVGEGT. With 5 bases removed from V and 4 bases from J, the gap between germline ends came to 16 bases.

The chain recombines TRBV5-1 with TRBJ2-3; no definite D call. Germline CDR1 and CDR2: SGHRS and YFSETQ. V lost 0 bases to trimming and J lost 0 bases, with 5 bases between them. The CDR3 spans 14 residues. This CDR3 is CASSLGQSTDTQYF. The CDR3 DNA follows: TGCGCCAGCAGCTTGGGGCAGAGCACAGATACGCAGTATTTT.

The chain carries TRBV5-1 and TRBJ2-7; 8 nucleotides agree with TRBD2. CDR1 is SGHRS and CDR2 is YFSETQ in the germline V gene. Unmatched junction bases numbered 16, after V lost 5 bases and J lost 6 bases. The CDR3 is 16 amino acids. The CDR3 coding sequence is TGCGCCAGCAGGGGGAGCCCTACTAGCGGCATCATCGAGCAGTACTTC. It codes for CASRGSPTSGIIEQYF.

This clone was detected a few times. The V and J genes are TRBV10-3 and TRBJ2-1, with D perhaps matching TRBD1 (6 bases). The CDR3 has 13 amino acids. Germline CDR1 and CDR2: ENHRY and SYGVKD. V gave up 6 bases and J gave up 1 base, with 7 bases separating them. The CDR3 here is CAISRGSYNEQFF. The CDR3, as DNA: TGTGCCATCAGCAGGGGTTCCTACAATGAGCAGTTCTTC.

The sample holds many counts of this clone. The V and J genes are TRBV19 and TRBJ1-5; D is unclear. Germline lookup yields CDR1 LNHDA and CDR2 SQIVND (reference sequence). CDR3 length equals 15 residues. Trimming left V 2 bases short and J 2 bases short, with 10 bases between. The chain's CDR3 is CASSIRVEGNQPQHF. The CDR3 bases are TGTGCCAGTAGTATAAGGGTGGAGGGCAATCAGCCCCAGCATTTT.

This chain joins TRBV6-2 or TRBV6-3 and TRBJ2-1, with TRBD2 identical over 14 bases. Trimming removed 2 bases from V and 6 bases from J; junction bases left unmatched: 15. The CDR3 has 20 residues. The V gene's germline CDR1 is MNHEY and CDR2 SVGEGT. CDR3 coding DNA: TGTGCCAGCAGTTACGTTGGACTAGCGGGAGGCCCTTACGAAACCAATGAGCAGTTCTTC. Protein sequence: CASSYVGLAGGPYETNEQFF.

V and J are TRBV28 and TRBJ1-5; 9 bases fit TRBD1. This CDR3 has 17 amino acids. After removal of 4 bases from V and 0 bases from J, the junction contained 7 bases not matched to a gene. The germline gives CDR1 MDHEN, CDR2 SYDVKM. The CDR3 nucleotides read TGTGCCAGCAGTTGGGACAGGGAAGTGTATAGCAATCAGCCCCAGCATTTT. Protein sequence: CASSWDREVYSNQPQHF.

The chain combines TRBV3-1 (or the pseudogene TRBV3-2) with TRBJ2-6; D is unresolved. Trimming pared 4 bases from V and 4 bases from J, leaving 5 bases between. The CDR3 sequence is 13 residues long. CDR1 and CDR2 (germline): LGHDT, YNNKEL (reference sequence). CDR3 residues: CASSLSGANVLTF. As DNA, the CDR3 is TGTGCCAGCAGCCTATCCGGGGCCAACGTCCTGACTTTC.

V and J are TRBV6-5 and TRBJ2-7; 8 bases are shared with TRBD2. This CDR3 contains 14 residues. With V trimmed by 4 bases and J by 5 bases, 7 bases remained unmatched. CDR1 and CDR2 (germline): MNHEY, SVGAGI. The CDR3 bases are TGTGCCAGCAGTTTCGGGAGGGGTTTAGACGAGCAGTACTTC. Amino acids: CASSFGRGLDEQYF.

The chain carries TRBV5-1 and TRBJ2-7, with D possibly being TRBD1 (6 bases). The CDR3 loop spans 13 amino acids. The germline V gene encodes CDR1 SGHRS and CDR2 YFSETQ. V was shortened by 3 bases and J by 6 bases, with 13 bases between the two germline ends. The CDR3 DNA reads TGCGCCAGCAGCTCGCAGGGGATGGGCGAGCAGTACTTC. This gives the protein CASSSQGMGEQYF.

The chain carries TRBV9 and TRBJ2-6; the match to TRBD2 covers 10 bases. In germline, CDR1 is SGDLS, CDR2 YYNGEE. The CDR3 consists of 19 residues. V lost 1 base to trimming and J lost 2 bases; unmatched junction nucleotides: 9. The CDR3 DNA is TGTGCCAGCAGCGTAAGTGGCCTAGCGGGAGACGCTGGGGCCAACGTCCTGACTTTC. Translated: CASSVSGLAGDAGANVLTF. Combining the CDR3 with reference TRBV9 and TRBJ2-6 gives the whole variable domain DSGVTQTPKHLITATGQRVTLRCSPRSGDLSVYWYQQSLDQGLQFLIQYYNGEERAKGNILERFSAQQFPDLHSELNLSSLELGDSALYFCASSVSGLAGDAGANVLTFGAGSRLTVL.